What follows is one T cell receptor (beta chain) and its context. The antigen is undetermined. Specified treatment: roughly 19 received Ad26.COV2.S at low or high dose, single or two shots; 5 received placebo; per-sample allocation not given. Sampling occurred on day 63 after the first vaccine or placebo injection. An adult aged 18-55 years in Boston served as the donor. V gave up 5 bases and J gave up 9 bases, with 20 bases separating them. CDR1 and CDR2 (germline): SNHLY, FYNNEI. The CDR3 has 15 residues. This sample stems from a study of Ad26.COV2.S vaccination and SARS-CoV-2 variants. Study-level information: Intramuscular Ad26.COV2.S doses were given once or twice, 56 days apart.

Profiling relied on immunoSEQ multiplex PCR, and the TCRdb table lists in-frame clones only, not all of them. The sample includes about 370,000 clones, about 89% seen only once; the top ten take approximately 1.9%. Study findings and constraints: Reports say spike-specific CD8+ and CD4+ T cell responses covered substantial breadth after vaccination.

J is TRBJ1-5 and V is TRBV2, with D perhaps TRBD1 (5 bases). The sequenced sample was peripheral blood, obtained in a trial of Ad26.COV2.S vaccine versus placebo. The clonotype comes from a person between 18 and 59 years old who received the Ad26.COV2.S COVID-19 vaccine or a placebo. The CDR3 here is CASSQTRDPVWPQHF. The CDR3 nucleotides are TGTGCCAGCAGTCAAACCCGGGACCCTGTGTGGCCCCAGCATTTT.